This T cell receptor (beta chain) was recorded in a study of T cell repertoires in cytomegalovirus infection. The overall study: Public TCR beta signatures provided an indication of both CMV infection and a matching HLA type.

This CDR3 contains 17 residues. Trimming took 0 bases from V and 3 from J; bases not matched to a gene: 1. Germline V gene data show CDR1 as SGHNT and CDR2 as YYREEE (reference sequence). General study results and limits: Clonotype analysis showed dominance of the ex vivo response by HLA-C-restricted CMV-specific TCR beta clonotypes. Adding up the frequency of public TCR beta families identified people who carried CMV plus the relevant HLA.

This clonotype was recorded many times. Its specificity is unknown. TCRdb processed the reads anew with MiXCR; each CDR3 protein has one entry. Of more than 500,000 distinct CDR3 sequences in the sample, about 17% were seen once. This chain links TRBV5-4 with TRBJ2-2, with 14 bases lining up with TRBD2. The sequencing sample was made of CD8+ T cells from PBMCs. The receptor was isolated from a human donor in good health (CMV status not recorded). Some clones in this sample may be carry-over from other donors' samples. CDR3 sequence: CASSLGLAGGDTGELFF. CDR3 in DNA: TGTGCCAGCAGCTTGGGACTAGCGGGAGGGGACACCGGGGAGCTGTTTTTT.